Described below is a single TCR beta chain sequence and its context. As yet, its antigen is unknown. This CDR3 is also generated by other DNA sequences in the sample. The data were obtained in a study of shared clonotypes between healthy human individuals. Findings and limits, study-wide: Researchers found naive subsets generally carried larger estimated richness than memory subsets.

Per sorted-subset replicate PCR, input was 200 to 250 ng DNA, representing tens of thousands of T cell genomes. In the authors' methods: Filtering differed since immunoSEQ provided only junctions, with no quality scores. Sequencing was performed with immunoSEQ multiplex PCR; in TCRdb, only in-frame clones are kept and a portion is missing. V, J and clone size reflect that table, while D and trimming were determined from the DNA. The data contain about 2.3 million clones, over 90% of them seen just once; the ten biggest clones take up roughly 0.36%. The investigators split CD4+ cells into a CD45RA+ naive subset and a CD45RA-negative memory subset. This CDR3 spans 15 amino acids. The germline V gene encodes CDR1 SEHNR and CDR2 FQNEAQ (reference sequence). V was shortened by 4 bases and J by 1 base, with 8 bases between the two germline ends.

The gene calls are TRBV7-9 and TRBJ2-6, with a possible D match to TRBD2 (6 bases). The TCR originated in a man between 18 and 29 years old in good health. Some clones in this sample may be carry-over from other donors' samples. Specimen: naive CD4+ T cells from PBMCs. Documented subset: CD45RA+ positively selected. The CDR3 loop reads CASSSRESGANVLTF. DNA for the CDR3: TGTGCCAGCAGCTCCCGGGAGTCTGGGGCCAACGTCCTGACTTTC.